The clone carrying this T cell receptor (beta chain) was counted ten times or more. Its cognate antigen is unknown. A single record per CDR3 protein comes from TCRdb applying MiXCR to the reads. The repertoire holds around 350,000 distinct CDR3 sequences, over 15% seen once, with roughly 8.7% in the top ten. The data were obtained in a study of T cell repertoires in cytomegalovirus infection. Study at large: Indications of both CMV infection and matching HLA type were provided by public TCR beta signatures. Findings and caveats of the study: Using cumulative public TCR beta family frequency, the authors identified those who carried CMV together with the relevant HLA. Dominant in the ex vivo response were TCR beta clonotypes restricted by HLA-C and specific for CMV.

V shed 2 bases and J 0 bases; nucleotides not matched to a gene: 5. Germline V gene lookup returns CDR1 LNHNV and CDR2 YYDKDF (reference sequence). The CDR3 spans 17 residues. This TCR came from a human donor in good health (CMV status not recorded). Some clones in this sample may be carry-over from other donors' samples. The sequencing sample was made of PBMCs. The J gene is TRBJ2-4, the V gene TRBV15, with 9 bases fitting TRBD2. Here the CDR3 DNA reads TGTGCCACCAGCAGACCACTAGCGGGCCTAGCCAAAAACATTCAGTACTTC. This sequence encodes CATSRPLAGLAKNIQYF.